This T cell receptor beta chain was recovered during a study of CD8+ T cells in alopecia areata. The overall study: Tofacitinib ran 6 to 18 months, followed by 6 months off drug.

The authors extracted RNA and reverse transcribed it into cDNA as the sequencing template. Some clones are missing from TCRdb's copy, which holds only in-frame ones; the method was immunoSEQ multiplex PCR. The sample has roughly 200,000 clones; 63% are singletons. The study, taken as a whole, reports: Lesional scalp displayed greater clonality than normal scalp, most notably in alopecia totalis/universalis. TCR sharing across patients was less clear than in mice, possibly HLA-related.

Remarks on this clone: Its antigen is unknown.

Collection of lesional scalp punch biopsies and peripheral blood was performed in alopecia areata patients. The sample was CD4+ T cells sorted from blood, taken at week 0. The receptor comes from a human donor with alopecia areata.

CDR3 in amino acids: CSVGDRGSLHNEQFF. Here the CDR3 DNA reads TGCAGCGTTGGGGACAGGGGGTCTCTACACAATGAGCAGTTCTTC. The V call is TRBV29-1, the J call TRBJ2-1; 11 positions match TRBD1. This CDR3 region has 15 residues. Germline trimming cut 4 bases from V and 5 bases from J; bases unmatched to any gene: 7. Germline V CDR1 and CDR2: SQVTM, ANQGSEA.